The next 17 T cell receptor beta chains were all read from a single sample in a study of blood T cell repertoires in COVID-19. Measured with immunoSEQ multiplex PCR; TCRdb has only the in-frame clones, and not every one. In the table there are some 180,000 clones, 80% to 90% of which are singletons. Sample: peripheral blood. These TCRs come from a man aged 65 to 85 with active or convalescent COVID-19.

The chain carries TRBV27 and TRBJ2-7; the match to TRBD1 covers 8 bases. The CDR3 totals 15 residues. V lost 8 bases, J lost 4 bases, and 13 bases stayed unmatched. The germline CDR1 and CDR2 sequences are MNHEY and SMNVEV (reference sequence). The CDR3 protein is CASPKAGQGSYEQYF. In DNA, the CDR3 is TGTGCCAGCCCAAAGGCCGGACAGGGATCGTACGAGCAGTACTTC.

The CDR3 loop reads CASRLYTSNQPQHF. For the CDR3, the DNA is TGTGCCAGCAGACTATATACTAGCAATCAGCCCCAGCATTTT. The chain recombines TRBV21-1 with TRBJ1-5. TRBV21-1 is annotated as a pseudogene. CDR3 length: 14 residues.

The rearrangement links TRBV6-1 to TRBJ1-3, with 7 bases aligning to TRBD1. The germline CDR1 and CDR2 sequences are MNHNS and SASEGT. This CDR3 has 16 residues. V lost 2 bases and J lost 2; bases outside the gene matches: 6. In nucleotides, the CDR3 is TGTGCCAGCAGTGAAACAGACAGGGTCCCTGGAAACACCATATATTTT. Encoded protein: CASSETDRVPGNTIYF.

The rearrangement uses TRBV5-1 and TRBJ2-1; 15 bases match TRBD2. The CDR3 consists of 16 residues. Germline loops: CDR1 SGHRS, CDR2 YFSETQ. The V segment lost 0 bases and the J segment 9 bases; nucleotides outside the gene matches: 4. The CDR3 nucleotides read TGCGCCAGCAGCTTGGGGACTAGCGGGAGGGTAGGTGAGCAGTTCTTC. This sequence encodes CASSLGTSGRVGEQFF. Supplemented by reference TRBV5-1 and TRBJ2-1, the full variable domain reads KAGVTQTPRYLIKTRGQQVTLSCSPISGHRSVSWYQQTPGQGLQFLFEYFSETQRNKGNFPGRFSGRQFSNSRSEMNVSTLELGDSALYLCASSLGTSGRVGEQFFGPGTRLTVL.

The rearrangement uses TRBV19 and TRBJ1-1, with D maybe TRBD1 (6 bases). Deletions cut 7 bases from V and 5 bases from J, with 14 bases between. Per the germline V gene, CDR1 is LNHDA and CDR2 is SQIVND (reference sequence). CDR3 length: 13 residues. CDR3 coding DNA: TGTGCCAGTACCCTGCCCCAGGGGACTGAAGCTTTCTTT. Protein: CASTLPQGTEAFF.

CDR3 coding DNA: TGTGCCAGCAGTTTAAGGTCTGTCGGGGACAGCTCAGAAGGGGGATCTGGGGCCAACGTCCTGACTTTC. This codes for CASSLRSVGDSSEGGSGANVLTF. The rearrangement links TRBV27 to TRBJ2-6; 7 bases are shared with TRBD1. The germline gives CDR1 MNHEY, CDR2 SMNVEV (reference sequence). This CDR3 has 23 amino acids. Losses at the gene ends were 2 bases for V and 1 base for J; bases not matched to a gene: 23.

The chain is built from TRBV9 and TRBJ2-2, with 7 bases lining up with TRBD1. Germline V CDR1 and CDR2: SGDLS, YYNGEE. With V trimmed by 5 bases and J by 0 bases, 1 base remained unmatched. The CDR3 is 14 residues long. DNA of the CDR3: TGTGCCAGCAGGGGGACAGCGAACACCGGGGAGCTGTTTTTT. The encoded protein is CASRGTANTGELFF.

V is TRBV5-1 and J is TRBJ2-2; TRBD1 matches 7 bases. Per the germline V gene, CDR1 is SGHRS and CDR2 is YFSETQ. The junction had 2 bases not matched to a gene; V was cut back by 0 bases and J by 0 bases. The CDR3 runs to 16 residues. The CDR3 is CASSLVGQANTGELFF. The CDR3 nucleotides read TGCGCCAGCAGCTTGGTCGGACAGGCGAACACCGGGGAGCTGTTTTTT. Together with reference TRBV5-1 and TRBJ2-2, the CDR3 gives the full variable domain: KAGVTQTPRYLIKTRGQQVTLSCSPISGHRSVSWYQQTPGQGLQFLFEYFSETQRNKGNFPGRFSGRQFSNSRSEMNVSTLELGDSALYLCASSLVGQANTGELFFGEGSRLTVL.

CDR3 nucleotide sequence: TGTGCCAGCAGTTATCCCCCTCGCTACGAGCAGTACTTC. Translation: CASSYPPRYEQYF. The chain has TRBV28 and TRBJ2-7, with D uncertain. The germline V gene has CDR1 MDHEN and CDR2 SYDVKM. Trimming took 4 bases from V and 3 from J, leaving 10 bases between them. The CDR3 runs 13 residues.

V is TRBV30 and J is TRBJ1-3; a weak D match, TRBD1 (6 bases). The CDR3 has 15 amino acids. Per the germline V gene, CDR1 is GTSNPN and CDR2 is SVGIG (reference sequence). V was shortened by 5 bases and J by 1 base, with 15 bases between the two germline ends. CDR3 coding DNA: TGTGCCTGGGGACCACCAAGGGGGTCTGGAAACACCATATATTTT. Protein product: CAWGPPRGSGNTIYF. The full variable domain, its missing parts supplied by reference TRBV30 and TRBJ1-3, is SQTIHQWPATLVQPVGSPLSLECTVEGTSNPNLYWYRQAAGRGLQLLFYSVGIGQISSEVPQNLSASRPQDRQFILSSKKLLLSDSGFYLCAWGPPRGSGNTIYFGEGSWLTVV.

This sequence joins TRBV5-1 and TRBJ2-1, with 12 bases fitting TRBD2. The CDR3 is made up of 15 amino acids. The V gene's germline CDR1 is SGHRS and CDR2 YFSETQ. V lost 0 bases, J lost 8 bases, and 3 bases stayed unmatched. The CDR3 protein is CASSLELAGGYEQFF. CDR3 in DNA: TGCGCCAGCAGCTTGGAACTAGCGGGAGGCTATGAGCAGTTCTTC.

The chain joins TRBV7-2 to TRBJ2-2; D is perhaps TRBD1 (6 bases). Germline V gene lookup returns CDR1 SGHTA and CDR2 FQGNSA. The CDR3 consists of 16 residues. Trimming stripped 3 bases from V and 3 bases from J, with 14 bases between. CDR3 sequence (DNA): TGTGCCAGCAGCTTGGCGGCAGGGGCTGACACCGGGGAGCTGTTTTTT. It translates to CASSLAAGADTGELFF.

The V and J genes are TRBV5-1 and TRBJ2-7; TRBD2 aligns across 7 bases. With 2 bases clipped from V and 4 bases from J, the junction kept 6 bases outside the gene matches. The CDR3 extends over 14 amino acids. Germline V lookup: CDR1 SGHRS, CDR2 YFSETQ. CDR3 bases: TGCGCCAGCAGCTTTGGCGGGAGTGGGTACGAGCAGTACTTC. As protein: CASSFGGSGYEQYF.

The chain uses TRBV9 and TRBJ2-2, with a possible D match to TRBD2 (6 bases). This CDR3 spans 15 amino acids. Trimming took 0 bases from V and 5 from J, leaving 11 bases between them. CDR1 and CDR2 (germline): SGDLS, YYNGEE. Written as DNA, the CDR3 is TGTGCCAGCAGCGTAGGGCGGGATAGGACCGGGGAGCTGTTTTTT. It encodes CASSVGRDRTGELFF.

The CDR3 sequence is CASSRDTRYEQYF. Here the CDR3 DNA reads TGCGCCAGCAGCCGGGACACCCGCTACGAGCAGTACTTC. The chain uses TRBV4-3 and TRBJ2-7; weak D call: TRBD1 (6 bases). This CDR3 is built from 13 residues. Trimming stripped 4 bases from V and 3 bases from J, with 10 bases between. Germline CDR1 and CDR2: LGHNA and YSLEER.

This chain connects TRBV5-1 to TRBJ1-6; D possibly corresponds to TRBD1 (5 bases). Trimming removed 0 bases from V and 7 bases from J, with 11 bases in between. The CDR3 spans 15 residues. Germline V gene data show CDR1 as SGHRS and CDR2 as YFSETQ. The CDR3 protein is CASSLDLRANSPLHF. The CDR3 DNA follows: TGCGCCAGCAGCTTGGATCTCAGGGCAAATTCACCCCTCCACTTT.

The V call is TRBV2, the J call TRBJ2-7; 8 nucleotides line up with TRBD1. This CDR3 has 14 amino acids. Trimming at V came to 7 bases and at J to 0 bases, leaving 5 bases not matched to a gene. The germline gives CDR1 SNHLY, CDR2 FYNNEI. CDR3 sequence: CASTRQGASYEQYF. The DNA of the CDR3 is TGTGCCAGCACGCGCCAGGGGGCCTCCTACGAGCAGTACTTC. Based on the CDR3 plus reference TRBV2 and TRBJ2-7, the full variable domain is EPEVTQTPSHQVTQMGQEVILRCVPISNHLYFYWYRQILGQKVEFLVSFYNNEISEKSEIFDDQFSVERPDGSNFTLKIRSTKLEDSAMYFCASTRQGASYEQYFGPGTRLTVT.